These T cell receptor beta chains were read from a single sample in a study of T cells in Graves' hyperthyroidism and ophthalmopathy. TCRdb reprocessed the multiplex PCR reads via MiXCR and lists one record per CDR3 protein. The sample consists of some 740,000 distinct CDR3 sequences, 12% to 15% of them appearing once. Sequenced material: blood. The source is a woman between 18 and 30 years old with Graves' hyperthyroidism. The CDR3 runs from the conserved cysteine through the conserved F or W. Each record gives: J gene, V gene, clone size, D gene, CDR3 DNA, CDR3 protein. A D gene is named only where the DNA matches it firmly. Size is stated for part of the rows, as once, few or many counts, or as a class when the clone is expanded.

J: TRBJ2-7; V: TRBV6-2/TRBV6-3; size: many; D: NA; DNA: TGTGCCCCCGACTACGAGCAGTACTTC; CDR3: CAPDYEQYF
J: TRBJ2-7; V: TRBV14; size: few; D: TRBD2; DNA: TGTGCCAGCAGCCGGACAACTAGCGGAATCTACGAGCAGTACTTC; CDR3: CASSRTTSGIYEQYF
J: TRBJ1-5; V: TRBV7-2; size: few; D: NA; DNA: TGTGCCAGCAGCTTAGTGGGCCCCCTAAATCAGCCCCAGCATTTT; CDR3: CASSLVGPLNQPQHF
J: TRBJ2-2; V: TRBV7-3; size: NA; D: NA; DNA: TGTGCCAGCAGCTTAACGTTTGGGACAAACACCGGGGAGCTGTTTTTT; CDR3: CASSLTFGTNTGELFF
J: TRBJ1-1; V: TRBV7-2; size: few; D: NA; DNA: TGTGCCAGCAGCCCCTCTTTTTCCAGGGGATTCTCTGAAGCTTTCTTT; CDR3: CASSPSFSRGFSEAFF
J: TRBJ2-7; V: TRBV7-9; size: NA; D: NA; DNA: TGTGCCAGCAAACTCGAGGGAGGTGCCTACGAGCAGTACTTC; CDR3: CASKLEGGAYEQYF
J: TRBJ1-1; V: TRBV15; size: few; D: NA; DNA: TGTGCCACCAGCAGAGGGCAGGGATCCTCTGAAGCTTTCTTT; CDR3: CATSRGQGSSEAFF
J: TRBJ2-3; V: TRBV6-1; size: many; D: TRBD1; DNA: TGTGCCAGCAGTGACCGGGACAGGGGGACAGATACGCAGTATTTT; CDR3: CASSDRDRGTDTQYF
J: TRBJ2-1; V: TRBV9; size: few; D: NA; DNA: TGTGCCAGCAGCGTTATATCGGGAGAGGATGAGCAGTTCTTC; CDR3: CASSVISGEDEQFF
J: TRBJ2-3; V: TRBV4-3; size: once; D: NA; DNA: TGCGCCAGCAGCCAAGACGGACGAATCACAGATACGCAGTATTTT; CDR3: CASSQDGRITDTQYF
J: TRBJ2-3; V: TRBV20-1; size: many; D: NA; DNA: TGCAGTGCCGGTAGTGGGGGCACAGATACGCAGTATTTT; CDR3: CSAGSGGTDTQYF
J: TRBJ2-7; V: TRBV28; size: few; D: NA; DNA: TGTGCCAGCAGTTTGGGGCCGGGCTGGGGGGAGCAGTACTTC; CDR3: CASSLGPGWGEQYF
J: TRBJ1-1; V: TRBV5-1; size: NA; D: NA; DNA: TGCGCCAGCAGCTCGGACCGCTCGCGGAACACTGAAGCTTTCTTT; CDR3: CASSSDRSRNTEAFF
J: TRBJ1-2; V: TRBV4-1; size: many; D: NA; DNA: TGCGCCAGCAGCCAACCCACCTCGAGGAGGGTCTATGGCTACACCTTC; CDR3: CASSQPTSRRVYGYTF
J: TRBJ1-2; V: TRBV19; size: few; D: NA; DNA: TGTGCCAGTATGACACTGATACCCTATGGCTACACCTTC; CDR3: CASMTLIPYGYTF
J: TRBJ2-7; V: TRBV7-9; size: many; D: NA; DNA: TGTGCCAGCAGCTTAAGGGGGGGAAACTACGAGCAGTACTTC; CDR3: CASSLRGGNYEQYF
J: TRBJ1-2; V: TRBV28; size: many; D: NA; DNA: TGTGCCAGCAGTTTAAGTTCCCACAACAGATCCCGCAGGCCTAACTATGGCTACACCTTC; CDR3: CASSLSSHNRSRRPNYGYTF
J: TRBJ1-2; V: TRBV9; size: few; D: NA; DNA: TGTGCCAGCAGCCATTCACTGTCTACAGGGTCGGAAGGCTACACCTTC; CDR3: CASSHSLSTGSEGYTF
J: TRBJ2-1; V: TRBV24-1; size: few; D: NA; DNA: TGTGCCACCAGTGACCAAAGGAGGGGGGGACAGGCTGAGCAGTTCTTC; CDR3: CATSDQRRGGQAEQFF
J: TRBJ2-1; V: TRBV6-6; size: many; D: TRBD2; DNA: TGTGCCAGCAGTTACGGGGGACTAGCGGGGATTCGCAATGAGCAGTTCTTC; CDR3: CASSYGGLAGIRNEQFF
J: TRBJ2-1; V: TRBV6-1; size: few; D: NA; DNA: TGTGCCAGCAACGGATTCGTCGATTCGGGGAGGTCTAACAATGAGCAGTTCTTC; CDR3: CASNGFVDSGRSNNEQFF
J: TRBJ2-1; V: TRBV3-1; size: NA; D: NA; DNA: TGTGCCAGCAGCCAAGATCGCTGGGCCAATGAGCAGTTCTTC; CDR3: CASSQDRWANEQFF
J: TRBJ1-5; V: TRBV6-1; size: NA; D: NA; DNA: TGTGCCAGCATGAACTACACCAACGGGGGATACAATCAGCCCCAGCATTTT; CDR3: CASMNYTNGGYNQPQHF
J: TRBJ2-7; V: TRBV6-6; size: many; D: TRBD2; DNA: TGTGCCAGCAGTTACTTTAGCGGGAGGGGGATTAGGAACTACGAGCAGTACTTC; CDR3: CASSYFSGRGIRNYEQYF
J: TRBJ2-7; V: TRBV3-1; size: NA; D: NA; DNA: TGTGCCAGCAGCCAAGAAGGGCAGGGGTTAATCTACGAGCAGTACTTC; CDR3: CASSQEGQGLIYEQYF
J: TRBJ2-1; V: TRBV4-3; size: many; D: TRBD1; DNA: TGCGCCAGCAGCCCCACGACAGGGACGAAGTACAATGAGCAGTTCTTC; CDR3: CASSPTTGTKYNEQFF
J: TRBJ2-7; V: TRBV7-2; size: many; D: TRBD2; DNA: TGTGCCAGCAGCCAAAGGAGGGCGGGAGGATTGTGGGCCTCTCCCTACGAGCAGTACTTC; CDR3: CASSQRRAGGLWASPYEQYF
J: TRBJ1-6; V: TRBV6-2/TRBV6-3; size: NA; D: NA; DNA: TGTGCCAGCAGCGGAAGGGAATATCCTAATTCACCCCTCCACTTT; CDR3: CASSGREYPNSPLHF
J: TRBJ2-4; V: TRBV7-9; size: many; D: NA; DNA: TGTGCCAGCAGCTTAGGAACGCGGAAAAACATTCAGTACTTC; CDR3: CASSLGTRKNIQYF
J: TRBJ1-1; V: TRBV28; size: once; D: TRBD1; DNA: TGTGCCAGCAGCAAAGGCAGGGGGAGAACTGAAGCTTTCTTC; CDR3: CASSKGRGRTEAFF
J: TRBJ1-1; V: TRBV28; size: many; D: TRBD1; DNA: TGTGCCAGCAGTGAGGGGGCTGGAGACACTGAAGCTTTCTTT; CDR3: CASSEGAGDTEAFF
J: TRBJ1-5; V: TRBV6-1; size: few; D: NA; DNA: TGTGCCAGCAGTAGATTACCAGAAGGTCAGCCCCAGCATTTT; CDR3: CASSRLPEGQPQHF
J: TRBJ2-5; V: TRBV29-1; size: few; D: NA; DNA: TGCAGCGTTCGTGGGTTCGGGGAGACCCAGTACTTC; CDR3: CSVRGFGETQYF
J: TRBJ1-4; V: TRBV5-4; size: NA; D: TRBD1; DNA: TGTGCCAGCAGTTCGGACAGGGGGCGCGCTGAAAAACTGTTTTTT; CDR3: CASSSDRGRAEKLFF
J: TRBJ2-5; V: TRBV11-2; size: many; D: NA; DNA: TGTGCCAGCAGCTTAGATCAGTCAGGGGCGCTGGAAGAGACCCAGTACTTC; CDR3: CASSLDQSGALEETQYF
J: TRBJ2-3; V: TRBV20-1; size: many; D: TRBD2; DNA: TGCAGTGCTAGAGGTTCTAGCGGGAGGGAGGGCACAGATACGCAGTATTTT; CDR3: CSARGSSGREGTDTQYF
J: TRBJ1-2; V: TRBV4-3; size: NA; D: NA; DNA: TGCGCCAGCAGCCAAGCCGAAGGGTGGGGGAACTATGGCTACACCTTC; CDR3: CASSQAEGWGNYGYTF
J: TRBJ2-7; V: TRBV14; size: NA; D: TRBD1; DNA: TGTGCCAGCAGCCAGCGCCAGGGGGATTCCTACGAGCAGTACTTC; CDR3: CASSQRQGDSYEQYF
J: TRBJ2-7; V: TRBV4-2; size: few; D: NA; DNA: TGTGCCAGCAGCCAAGATTTGGCTAGCGAGGGCCACGAGCAGTACTTC; CDR3: CASSQDLASEGHEQYF
J: TRBJ1-6; V: TRBV27; size: NA; D: TRBD1; DNA: TGTGCCAGCAACCAAGGACAGGGGGCCTCCTATAATTCACCCCTCCACTTT; CDR3: CASNQGQGASYNSPLHF
J: TRBJ2-4; V: TRBV2; size: many; D: NA; DNA: TGTGCCAGCAGCGCCGAACAACTAGCCAAAAACATTCAGTACTTC; CDR3: CASSAEQLAKNIQYF
J: TRBJ2-3; V: TRBV10-3; size: NA; D: TRBD2; DNA: TGTGCCATCAGAGACGCGGGAGGGCGGTCAGATACGCAGTATTTT; CDR3: CAIRDAGGRSDTQYF
J: TRBJ1-1; V: TRBV5-1; size: many; D: NA; DNA: TGCGCCAGCAGCGTAAATTCCGGGGGCCTCACTGAAGCTTTCTTT; CDR3: CASSVNSGGLTEAFF
J: TRBJ2-7; V: TRBV27; size: NA; D: NA; DNA: TGTGCCAGCAGTTTAGAGGGCTTTTACTCCTACGAGCAGTACTTC; CDR3: CASSLEGFYSYEQYF
J: TRBJ1-4; V: TRBV9; size: NA; D: TRBD1; DNA: TGTGCCAGCAGCAGATCAGACAGGGGGAATGAAAAACTGTTTTTT; CDR3: CASSRSDRGNEKLFF
J: TRBJ2-1; V: TRBV30; size: NA; D: TRBD1; DNA: TGTGCCTGGATCCCGGCCTTGACAGGGGGCACTGAGCAGTTCTTC; CDR3: CAWIPALTGGTEQFF
J: TRBJ2-1; V: TRBV18; size: few; D: TRBD1; DNA: TGTGCCAGCCGGGATAAACAGGGGGCGAGCTACAATGAGCAGTTCTTC; CDR3: CASRDKQGASYNEQFF
J: TRBJ2-3; V: TRBV12-3/TRBV12-4; size: many; D: TRBD1; DNA: TGTGCCCTCGCCGGGACAGGGGACGATACGCAGTATTTT; CDR3: CALAGTGDDTQYF
J: TRBJ2-5; V: TRBV7-2; size: many; D: NA; DNA: TGTGCCAGCAGCCCGGAACCCTTACGGATTGAAGAGACCCAGTACTTC; CDR3: CASSPEPLRIEETQYF
J: TRBJ1-3; V: TRBV6-5; size: few; D: TRBD1; DNA: TGTGCCAGCCAAGGGGGCGACGGAAACACCATATATTTT; CDR3: CASQGGDGNTIYF